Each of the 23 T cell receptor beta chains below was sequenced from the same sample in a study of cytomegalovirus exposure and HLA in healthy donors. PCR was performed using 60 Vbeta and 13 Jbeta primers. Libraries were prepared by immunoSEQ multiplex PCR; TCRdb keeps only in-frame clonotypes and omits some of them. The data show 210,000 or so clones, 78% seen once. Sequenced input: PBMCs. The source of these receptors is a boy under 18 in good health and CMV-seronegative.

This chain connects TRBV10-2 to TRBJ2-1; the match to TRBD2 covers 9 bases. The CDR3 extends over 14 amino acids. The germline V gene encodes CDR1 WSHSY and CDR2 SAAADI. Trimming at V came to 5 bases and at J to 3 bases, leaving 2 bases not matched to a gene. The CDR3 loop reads CASSSGRHYNEQFF. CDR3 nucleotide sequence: TGCGCCAGCAGTAGCGGGAGGCACTACAATGAGCAGTTCTTC.

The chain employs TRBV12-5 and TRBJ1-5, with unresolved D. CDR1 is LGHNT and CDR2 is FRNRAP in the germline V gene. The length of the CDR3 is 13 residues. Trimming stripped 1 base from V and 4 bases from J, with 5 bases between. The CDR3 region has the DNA TGTGCTAGTGGTTTGGCCCATAATCAGCCCCAGCATTTT. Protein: CASGLAHNQPQHF.

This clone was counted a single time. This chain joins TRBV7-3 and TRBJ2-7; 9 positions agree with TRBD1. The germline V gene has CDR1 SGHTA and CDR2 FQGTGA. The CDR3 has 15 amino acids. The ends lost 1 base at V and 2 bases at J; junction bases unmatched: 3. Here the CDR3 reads CASSLKGQGPYEQYF. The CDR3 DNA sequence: TGTGCCAGCAGCTTAAAGGGACAGGGTCCCTACGAGCAGTACTTC.

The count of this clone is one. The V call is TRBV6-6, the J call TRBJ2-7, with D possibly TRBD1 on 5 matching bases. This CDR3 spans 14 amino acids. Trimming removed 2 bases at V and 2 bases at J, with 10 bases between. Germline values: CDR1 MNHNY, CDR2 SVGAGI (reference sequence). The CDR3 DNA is TGTGCCAGCAGTTACCGGTCAGGGACCTACGAGCAGTACTTC. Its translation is CASSYRSGTYEQYF.

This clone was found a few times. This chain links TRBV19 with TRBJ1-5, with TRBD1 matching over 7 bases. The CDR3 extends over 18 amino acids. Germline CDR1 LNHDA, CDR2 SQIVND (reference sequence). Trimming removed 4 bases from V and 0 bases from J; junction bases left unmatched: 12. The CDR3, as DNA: TGTGCCAGTAGTAACTCCCCGACAGGGTGGATTAGCAATCAGCCCCAGCATTTT. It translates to CASSNSPTGWISNQPQHF.

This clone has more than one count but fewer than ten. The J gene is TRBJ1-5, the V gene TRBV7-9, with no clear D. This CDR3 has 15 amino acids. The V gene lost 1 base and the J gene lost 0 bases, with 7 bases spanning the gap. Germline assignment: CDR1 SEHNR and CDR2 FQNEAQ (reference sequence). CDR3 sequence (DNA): TGTGCCAGCAGCTTAGGCGGATATAGCAATCAGCCCCAGCATTTT. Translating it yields CASSLGGYSNQPQHF. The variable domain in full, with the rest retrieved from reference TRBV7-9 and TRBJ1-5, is DTGVSQNPRHKITKRGQNVTFRCDPISEHNRLYWYRQTLGQGPEFLTYFQNEAQLEKSRLLSDRFSAERPKGSFSTLEIQRTEQGDSAMYLCASSLGGYSNQPQHFGDGTRLSIL.

CDR3 loop: CASSRDFSSYNEQFF. For the CDR3, the DNA is TGTGCCAGCAGTAGGGACTTCAGCTCCTACAATGAGCAGTTCTTC. The chain has TRBV5-4 and TRBJ2-1, with D maybe TRBD2 (6 bases). Germline CDR1 SGHNT, CDR2 YYREEE (reference sequence). The length of the CDR3 is 15 residues. Trimming took off 5 bases at V and 0 bases at J, with 12 bases between the two ends.

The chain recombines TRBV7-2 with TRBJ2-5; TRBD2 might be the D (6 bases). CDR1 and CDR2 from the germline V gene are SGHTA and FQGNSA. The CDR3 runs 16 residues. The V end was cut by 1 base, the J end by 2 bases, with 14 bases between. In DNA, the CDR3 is TGTGCCAGCAGCTTAGGGGTTGCGGGGACTCAAGAGACCCAGTACTTC. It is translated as CASSLGVAGTQETQYF.

CDR3 in DNA: TGTGCCAGCAGCTTAATAGAAAAGAAAAACGAGCAGTACTTC. Translating it yields CASSLIEKKNEQYF. V usage is TRBV11-3 and J usage is TRBJ2-7; D unresolved. Per germline, CDR1 SGHNT and CDR2 YENEEA. This CDR3 has 14 residues. The V end was cut by 2 bases, the J end by 5 bases, with 13 bases between.

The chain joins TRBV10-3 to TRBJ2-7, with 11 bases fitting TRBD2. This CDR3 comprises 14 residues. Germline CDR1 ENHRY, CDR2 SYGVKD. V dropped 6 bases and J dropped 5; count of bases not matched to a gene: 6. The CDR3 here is CAISSGTSGDEQYF. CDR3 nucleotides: TGTGCCATCAGCTCCGGGACTAGCGGAGACGAGCAGTACTTC.

This chain's CDR3 is CSVERGNIQYF. The CDR3, as DNA: TGCAGCGTTGAACGGGGGAACATTCAGTACTTC. This chain joins TRBV29-1 and TRBJ2-4, with a possible D match to TRBD2 (6 bases). CDR1 and CDR2 (germline): SQVTM, ANQGSEA. V lost 2 bases and J lost 7, with 6 bases in between. CDR3 length: 11 residues. The whole variable domain, filled in from reference TRBV29-1 and TRBJ2-4, reads SAVISQKPSRDICQRGTSLTIQCQVDSQVTMMFWYRQQPGQSLTLIATANQGSEATYESGFVIDKFPISRPNLTFSTLTVSNMSPEDSSIYLCSVERGNIQYFGAGTRLSVL.

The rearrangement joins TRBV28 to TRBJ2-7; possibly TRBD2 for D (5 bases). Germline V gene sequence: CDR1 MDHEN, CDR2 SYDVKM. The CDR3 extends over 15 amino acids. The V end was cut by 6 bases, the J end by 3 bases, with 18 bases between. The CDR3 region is CASSSPLLGLYEQYF. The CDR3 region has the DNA TGTGCCAGCAGCTCCCCCCTACTAGGGCTCTACGAGCAGTACTTC.

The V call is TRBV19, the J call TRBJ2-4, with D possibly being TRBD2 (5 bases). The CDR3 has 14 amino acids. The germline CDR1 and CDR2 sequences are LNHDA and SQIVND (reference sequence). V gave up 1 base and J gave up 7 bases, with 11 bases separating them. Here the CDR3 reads CASSIVGSGNIQYF. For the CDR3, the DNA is TGTGCCAGTAGTATAGTGGGCTCGGGGAACATTCAGTACTTC.

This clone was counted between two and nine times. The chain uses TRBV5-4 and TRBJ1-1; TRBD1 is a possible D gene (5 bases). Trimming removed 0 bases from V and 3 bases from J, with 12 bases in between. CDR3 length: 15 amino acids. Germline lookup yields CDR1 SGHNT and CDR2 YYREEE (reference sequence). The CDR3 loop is CASSLAVTEYTEAFF. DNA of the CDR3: TGTGCCAGCAGCTTGGCTGTGACAGAGTACACTGAAGCTTTCTTT.

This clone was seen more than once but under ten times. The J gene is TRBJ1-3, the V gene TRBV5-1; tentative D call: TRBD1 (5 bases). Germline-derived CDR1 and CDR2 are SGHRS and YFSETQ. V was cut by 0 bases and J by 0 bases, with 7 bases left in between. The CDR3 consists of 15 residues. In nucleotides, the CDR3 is TGCGCCAGCAGCTTGGTCAGGGACTCTGGAAACACCATATATTTT. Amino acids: CASSLVRDSGNTIYF.

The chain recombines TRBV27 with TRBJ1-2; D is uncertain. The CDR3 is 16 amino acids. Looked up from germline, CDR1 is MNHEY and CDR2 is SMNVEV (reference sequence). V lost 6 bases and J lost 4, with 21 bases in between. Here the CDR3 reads CASRKSGSGWGYGYTF. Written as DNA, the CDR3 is TGTGCCAGCAGAAAGTCCGGTTCGGGGTGGGGCTATGGCTACACCTTC.

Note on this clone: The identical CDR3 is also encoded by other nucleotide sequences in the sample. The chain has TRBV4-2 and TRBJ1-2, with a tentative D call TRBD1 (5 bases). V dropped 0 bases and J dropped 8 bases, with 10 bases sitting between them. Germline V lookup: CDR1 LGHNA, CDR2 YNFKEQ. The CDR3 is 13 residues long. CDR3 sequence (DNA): TGTGCCAGCAGCCAAGATTGGGGGGACGGCTACACCTTC. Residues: CASSQDWGDGYTF.

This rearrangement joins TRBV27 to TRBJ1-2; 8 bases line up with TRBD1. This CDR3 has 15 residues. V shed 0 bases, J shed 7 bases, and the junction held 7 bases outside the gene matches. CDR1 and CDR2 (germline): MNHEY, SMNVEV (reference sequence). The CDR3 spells CASSLSRTGGLGYTF. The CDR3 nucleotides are TGTGCCAGCAGTTTATCGCGAACAGGGGGACTTGGCTACACCTTC.

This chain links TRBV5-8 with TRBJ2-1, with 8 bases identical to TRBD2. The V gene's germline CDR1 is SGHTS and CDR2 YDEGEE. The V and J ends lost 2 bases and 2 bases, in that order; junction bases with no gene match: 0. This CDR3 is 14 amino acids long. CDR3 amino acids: CASSLAGAYNEQFF. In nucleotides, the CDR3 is TGTGCCAGCAGCTTAGCGGGAGCCTACAATGAGCAGTTCTTC.

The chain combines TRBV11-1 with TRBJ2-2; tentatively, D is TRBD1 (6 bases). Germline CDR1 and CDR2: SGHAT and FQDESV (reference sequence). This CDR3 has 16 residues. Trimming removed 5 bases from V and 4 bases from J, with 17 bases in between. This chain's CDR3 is CASSLNRDPGTGELFF. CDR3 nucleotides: TGTGCCAGCAGCCTAAACAGGGATCCGGGCACCGGGGAGCTGTTTTTT.

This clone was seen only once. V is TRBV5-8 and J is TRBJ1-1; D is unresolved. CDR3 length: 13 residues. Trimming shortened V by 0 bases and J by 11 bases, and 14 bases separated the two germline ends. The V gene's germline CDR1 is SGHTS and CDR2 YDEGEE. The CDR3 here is CASSLATIKRAFF. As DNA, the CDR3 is TGTGCCAGCAGCTTGGCAACAATAAAGCGGGCTTTCTTT. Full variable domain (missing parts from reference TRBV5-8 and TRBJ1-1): EAGVTQSPTHLIKTRGQQATLRCSPISGHTSVYWYQQALGLGLQFLLWYDEGEERNRGNFPPRFSGRQFPNYSSELNVNALELEDSALYLCASSLATIKRAFFGQGTRLTVV.

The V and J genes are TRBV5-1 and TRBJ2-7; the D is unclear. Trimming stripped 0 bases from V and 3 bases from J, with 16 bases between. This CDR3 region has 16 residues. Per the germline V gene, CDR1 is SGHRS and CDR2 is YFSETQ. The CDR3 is CASSLDPGQLLYEQYF. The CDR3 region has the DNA TGCGCCAGCAGCTTGGATCCAGGCCAATTGCTCTACGAGCAGTACTTC.

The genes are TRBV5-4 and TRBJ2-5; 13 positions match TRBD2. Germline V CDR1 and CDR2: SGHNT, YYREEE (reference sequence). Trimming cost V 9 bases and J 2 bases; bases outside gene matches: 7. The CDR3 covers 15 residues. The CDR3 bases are TGTGCCAACCGGACTAGCGGGAGAGATCAAGAGACCCAGTACTTC. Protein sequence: CANRTSGRDQETQYF.